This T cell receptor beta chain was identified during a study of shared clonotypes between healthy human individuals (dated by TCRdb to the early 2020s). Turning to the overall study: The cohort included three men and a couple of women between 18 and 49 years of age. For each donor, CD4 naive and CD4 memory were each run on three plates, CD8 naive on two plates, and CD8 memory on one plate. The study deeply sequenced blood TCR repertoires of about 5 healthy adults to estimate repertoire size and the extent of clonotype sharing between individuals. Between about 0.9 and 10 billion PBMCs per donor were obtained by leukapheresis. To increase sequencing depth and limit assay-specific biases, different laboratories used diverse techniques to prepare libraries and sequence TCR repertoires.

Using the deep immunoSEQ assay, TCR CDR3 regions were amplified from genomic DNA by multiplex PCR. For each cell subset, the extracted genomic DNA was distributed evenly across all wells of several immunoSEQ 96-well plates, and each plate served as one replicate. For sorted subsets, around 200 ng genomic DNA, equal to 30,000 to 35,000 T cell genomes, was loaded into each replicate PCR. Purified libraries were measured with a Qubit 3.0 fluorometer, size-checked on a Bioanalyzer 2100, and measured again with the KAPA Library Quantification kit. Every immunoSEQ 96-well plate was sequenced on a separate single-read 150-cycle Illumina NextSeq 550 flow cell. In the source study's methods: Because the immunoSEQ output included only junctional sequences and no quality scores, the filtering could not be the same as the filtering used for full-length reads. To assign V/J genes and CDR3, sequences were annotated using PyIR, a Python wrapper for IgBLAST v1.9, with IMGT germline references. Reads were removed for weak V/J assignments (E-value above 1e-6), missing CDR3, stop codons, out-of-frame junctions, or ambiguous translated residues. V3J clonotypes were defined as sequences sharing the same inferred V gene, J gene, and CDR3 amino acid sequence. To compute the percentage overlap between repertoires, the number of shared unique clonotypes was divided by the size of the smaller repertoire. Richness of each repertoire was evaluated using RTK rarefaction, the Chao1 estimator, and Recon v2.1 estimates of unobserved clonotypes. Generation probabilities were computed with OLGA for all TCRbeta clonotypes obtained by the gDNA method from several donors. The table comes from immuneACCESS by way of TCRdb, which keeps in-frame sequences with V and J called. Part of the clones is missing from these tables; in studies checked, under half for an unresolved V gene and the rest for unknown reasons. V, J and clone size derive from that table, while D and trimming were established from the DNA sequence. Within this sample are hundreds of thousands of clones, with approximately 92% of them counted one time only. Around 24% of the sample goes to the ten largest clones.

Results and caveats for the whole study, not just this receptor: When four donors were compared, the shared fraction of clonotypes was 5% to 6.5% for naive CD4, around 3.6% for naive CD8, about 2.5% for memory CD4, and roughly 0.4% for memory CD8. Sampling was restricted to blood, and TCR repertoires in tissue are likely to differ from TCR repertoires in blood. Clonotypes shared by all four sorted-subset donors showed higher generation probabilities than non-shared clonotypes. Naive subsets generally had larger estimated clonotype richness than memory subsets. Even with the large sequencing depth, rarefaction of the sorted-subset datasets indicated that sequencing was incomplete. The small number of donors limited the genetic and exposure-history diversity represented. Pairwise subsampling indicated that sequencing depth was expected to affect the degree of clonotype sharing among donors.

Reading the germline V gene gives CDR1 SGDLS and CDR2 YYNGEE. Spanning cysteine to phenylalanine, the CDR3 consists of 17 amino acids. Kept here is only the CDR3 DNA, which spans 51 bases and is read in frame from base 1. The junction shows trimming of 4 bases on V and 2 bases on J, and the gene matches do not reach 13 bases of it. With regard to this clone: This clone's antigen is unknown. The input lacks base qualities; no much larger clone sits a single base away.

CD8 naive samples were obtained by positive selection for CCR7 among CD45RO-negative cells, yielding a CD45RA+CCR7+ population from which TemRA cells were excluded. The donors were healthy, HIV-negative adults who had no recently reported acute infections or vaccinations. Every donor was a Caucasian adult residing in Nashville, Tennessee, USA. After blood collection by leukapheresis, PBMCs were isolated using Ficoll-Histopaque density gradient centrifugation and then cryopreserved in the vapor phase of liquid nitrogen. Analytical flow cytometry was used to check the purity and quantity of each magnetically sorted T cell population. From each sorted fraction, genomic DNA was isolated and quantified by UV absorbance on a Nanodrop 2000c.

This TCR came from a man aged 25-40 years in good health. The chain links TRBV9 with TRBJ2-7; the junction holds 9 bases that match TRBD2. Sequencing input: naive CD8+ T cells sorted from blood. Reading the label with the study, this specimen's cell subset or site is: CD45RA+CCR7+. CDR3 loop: CASSPKEGSGRTYEQYF. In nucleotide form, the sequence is TGTGCCAGCAGCCCAAAGGAGGGTAGCGGGAGAACCTACGAGCAGTACTTC. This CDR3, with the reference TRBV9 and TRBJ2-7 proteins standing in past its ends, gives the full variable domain DSGVTQTPKHLITATGQRVTLRCSPRSGDLSVYWYQQSLDQGLQFLIQYYNGEERAKGNILERFSAQQFPDLHSELNLSSLELGDSALYFCASSPKEGSGRTYEQYFGPGTRLTVT.